This TCR beta chain was recovered during a study of CD8 T cells in ankylosing spondylitis. Overall study findings and caveats: Ankylosing spondylitis blood seemed to carry a telltale TCR beta motif made of roughly 8 highly homologous variants.

One entry per CDR3 protein results from TCRdb running MiXCR on the 5' RACE reads. The data contain about 460,000 distinct CDR3 sequences, roughly 5.2% of them seen just once; the ten biggest clones take up around 3.5%. This clonotype was seen repeatedly, ten times or more. The antigen remains unidentified. In germline, CDR1 is DFQATT, CDR2 SNEGSKA (reference sequence). The CDR3 length is 13 residues. V shed 5 bases and J shed 7 bases, with 12 bases lying between them. Sequenced material: blood, either unsorted or a sorted T cell fraction (not recorded which). The chain is built from TRBV20-1 and TRBJ1-6; D remains ambiguous. This TCR came from a male donor with ankylosing spondylitis. The CDR3 region is CSASLWRNSPLHF. The CDR3 nucleotides are TGCAGTGCTTCACTTTGGAGGAATTCACCCCTCCACTTT.